Described below is a single T cell receptor beta chain sequence and its context. Its antigen is unknown. Using immunoSEQ multiplex PCR, the repertoire was profiled, and TCRdb retains in-frame clones only, with some absent. The data show 100,000 to 150,000 clones, 89% seen once. Per the germline V gene, CDR1 is SGHKS and CDR2 is YYEKEE (reference sequence). The CDR3 has 13 amino acids. V was pared by 4 bases and J by 2 bases, with 2 bases of the junction left unmatched. These data belong to a study of T cell responses to AZD1222 COVID-19 vaccine. Overall study: Investigators merged groups given second doses at roughly 4 or roughly 12 weeks.

Study outcomes and limitations: Females made up more of the donors, who were largely white British, and clonal diversity may have come out too low.

The receptor was isolated from an adult in good health. The material sequenced was peripheral blood, taken on day 0 of AZD1222 vaccination. The chain recombines TRBV5-5 with TRBJ2-7; 8 bases line up with TRBD1. CDR3 protein: CASSGQGPYEQYF. In nucleotides, the CDR3 is TGTGCCAGCAGCGGACAGGGCCCCTACGAGCAGTACTTC. Full variable domain (outside the CDR3, taken from reference TRBV5-5 and TRBJ2-7): DAGVTQSPTHLIKTRGQQVTLRCSPISGHKSVSWYQQVLGQGPQFIFQYYEKEERGRGNFPDRFSARQFPNYSSELNVNALLLGDSALYLCASSGQGPYEQYFGPGTRLTVT.